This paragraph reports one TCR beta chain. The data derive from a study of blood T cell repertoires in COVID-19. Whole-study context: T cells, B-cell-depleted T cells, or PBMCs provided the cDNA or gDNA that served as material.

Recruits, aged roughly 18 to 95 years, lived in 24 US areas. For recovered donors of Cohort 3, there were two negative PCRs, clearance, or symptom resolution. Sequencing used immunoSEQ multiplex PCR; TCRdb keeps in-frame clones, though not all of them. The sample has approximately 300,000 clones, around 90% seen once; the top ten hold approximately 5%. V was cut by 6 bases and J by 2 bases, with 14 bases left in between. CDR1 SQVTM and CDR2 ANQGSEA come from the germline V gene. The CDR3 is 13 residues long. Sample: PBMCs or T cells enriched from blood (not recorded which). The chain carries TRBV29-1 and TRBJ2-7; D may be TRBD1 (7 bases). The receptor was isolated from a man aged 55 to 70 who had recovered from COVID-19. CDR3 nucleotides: TGCAGCGTGGAGGGACAGATCCCCTACGAGCAGTACTTC. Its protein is CSVEGQIPYEQYF.